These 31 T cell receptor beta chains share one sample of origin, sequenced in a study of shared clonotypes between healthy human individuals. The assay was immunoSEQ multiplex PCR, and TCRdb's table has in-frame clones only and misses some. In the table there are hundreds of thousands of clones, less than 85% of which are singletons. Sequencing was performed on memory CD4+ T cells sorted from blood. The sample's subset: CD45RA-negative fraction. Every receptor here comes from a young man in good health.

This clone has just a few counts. The CDR3 region has the DNA TGCGCCAGCAGCCCTCGGGGCTCTGGAAACACCATATATTTT. It translates to CASSPRGSGNTIYF. The chain recombines TRBV5-1 with TRBJ1-3; D not resolved. Trimming removed 4 bases from V and 0 bases from J, with 8 bases in between. This CDR3 spans 14 amino acids. From germline, CDR1 is SGHRS and CDR2 YFSETQ.

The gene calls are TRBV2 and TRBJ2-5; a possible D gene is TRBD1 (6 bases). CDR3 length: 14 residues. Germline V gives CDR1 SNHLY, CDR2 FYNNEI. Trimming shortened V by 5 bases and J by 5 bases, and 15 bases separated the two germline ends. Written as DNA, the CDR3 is TGTGCCAGCAGTAGAGACAGGATGGGGGAGACCCAGTACTTC. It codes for CASSRDRMGETQYF.

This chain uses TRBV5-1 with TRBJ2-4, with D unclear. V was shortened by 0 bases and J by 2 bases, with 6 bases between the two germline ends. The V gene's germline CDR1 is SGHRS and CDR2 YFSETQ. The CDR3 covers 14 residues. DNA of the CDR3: TGCGCCAGCAGCTTGGGAGTGACCAAAAACATTCAGTACTTC. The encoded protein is CASSLGVTKNIQYF.

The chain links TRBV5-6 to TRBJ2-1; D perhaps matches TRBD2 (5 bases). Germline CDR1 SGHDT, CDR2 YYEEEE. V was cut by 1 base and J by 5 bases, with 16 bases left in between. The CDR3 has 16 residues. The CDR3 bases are TGTGCCAGCAGCTTGTTACGGGAAACACATAACAATGAGCAGTTCTTC. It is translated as CASSLLRETHNNEQFF.

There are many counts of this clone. CDR3 amino acids: CASSPTSGNEQFF. As DNA, the CDR3 is TGTGCCAGCTCACCCACGTCTGGGAATGAGCAGTTCTTC. The rearrangement links TRBV18 to TRBJ2-1; D remains unclear. CDR1 and CDR2 (germline): KGHSH, LQKENI. With 3 bases removed from V and 7 bases from J, the gap between germline ends came to 10 bases. The CDR3 has 13 amino acids.

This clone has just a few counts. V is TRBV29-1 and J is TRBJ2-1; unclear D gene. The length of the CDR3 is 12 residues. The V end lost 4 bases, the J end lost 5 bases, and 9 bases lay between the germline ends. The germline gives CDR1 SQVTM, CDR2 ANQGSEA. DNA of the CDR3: TGCAGCGTTGGGTCCGCGGACAATGAGCAGTTCTTC. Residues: CSVGSADNEQFF.

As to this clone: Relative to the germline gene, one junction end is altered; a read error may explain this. The CDR3 spells CASSPAGLAQNEQYF. The CDR3 DNA follows: TGTGCTAGCAGCCCAGCGGGACTAGCGCAGAACGAGCAGTACTTC. This chain uses TRBV7-7 with TRBJ2-7; 10 bases fit TRBD2. Germline V gene sequence: CDR1 SSHAT, CDR2 FNYEAQ (reference sequence). The CDR3 covers 15 residues. The entire variable domain, with the rest obtained from reference TRBV7-7 and TRBJ2-7, is as follows: GAGVSQSPRYKVTKRGQDVTLRCDPISSHATLYWYQQALGQGPEFLTYFNYEAQPDKSGLPSDRFSAERPEGSISTLTIQRTEQRDSAMYRCASSPAGLAQNEQYFGPGTRLTVT.

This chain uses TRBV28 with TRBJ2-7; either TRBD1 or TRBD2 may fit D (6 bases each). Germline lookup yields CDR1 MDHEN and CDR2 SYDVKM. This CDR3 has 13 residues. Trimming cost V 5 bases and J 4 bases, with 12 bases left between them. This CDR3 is CASSITGTYEQYF. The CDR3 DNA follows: TGTGCCAGCAGTATAACAGGGACTTACGAGCAGTACTTC.

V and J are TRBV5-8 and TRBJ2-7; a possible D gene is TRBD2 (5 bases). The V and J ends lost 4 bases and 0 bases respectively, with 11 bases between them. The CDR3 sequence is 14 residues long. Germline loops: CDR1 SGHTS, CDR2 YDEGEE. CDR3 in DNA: TGTGCCAGCAGCCCGGGGTCAGCCTCCTACGAGCAGTACTTC. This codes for CASSPGSASYEQYF.

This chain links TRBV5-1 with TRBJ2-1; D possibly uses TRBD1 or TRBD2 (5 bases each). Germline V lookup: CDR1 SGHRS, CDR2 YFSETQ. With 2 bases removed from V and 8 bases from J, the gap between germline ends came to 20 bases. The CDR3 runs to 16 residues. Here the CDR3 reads CASSFAGTHQGDEQFF. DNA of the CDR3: TGCGCCAGCAGCTTTGCCGGGACCCACCAAGGCGATGAGCAGTTCTTC.

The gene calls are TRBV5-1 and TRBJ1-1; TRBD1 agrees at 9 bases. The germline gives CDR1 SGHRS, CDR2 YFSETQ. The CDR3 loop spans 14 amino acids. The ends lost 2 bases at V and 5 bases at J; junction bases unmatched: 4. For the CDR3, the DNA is TGCGCCAGCAGCTTACAGGGGGCGAGTACTGAAGCTTTCTTT. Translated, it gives CASSLQGASTEAFF.

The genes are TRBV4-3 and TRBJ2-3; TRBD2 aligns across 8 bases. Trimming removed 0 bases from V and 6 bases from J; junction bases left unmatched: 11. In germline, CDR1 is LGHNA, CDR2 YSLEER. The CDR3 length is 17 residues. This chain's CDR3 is CASSQDLSSGRGDTQYF. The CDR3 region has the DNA TGCGCCAGCAGCCAAGATCTGTCTAGCGGGCGAGGTGATACGCAGTATTTT.

CDR3 coding DNA: TGTGCCAGCAGCAAAAGCCCATTGACGCAGTATTTT. As protein: CASSKSPLTQYF. The rearrangement uses TRBV7-2 and TRBJ2-3; D remains unclear. V lost 5 bases and J lost 9, with 12 bases in between. The CDR3 has 12 amino acids. Germline V lookup: CDR1 SGHTA, CDR2 FQGNSA.

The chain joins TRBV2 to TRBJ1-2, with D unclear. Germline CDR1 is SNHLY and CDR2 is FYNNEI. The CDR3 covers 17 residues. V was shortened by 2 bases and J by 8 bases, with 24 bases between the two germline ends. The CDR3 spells CASSEILIRVEGGGYTF. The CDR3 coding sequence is TGTGCCAGCAGTGAAATCCTTATTCGGGTAGAAGGCGGGGGCTACACCTTC. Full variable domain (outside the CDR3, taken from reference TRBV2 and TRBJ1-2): EPEVTQTPSHQVTQMGQEVILRCVPISNHLYFYWYRQILGQKVEFLVSFYNNEISEKSEIFDDQFSVERPDGSNFTLKIRSTKLEDSAMYFCASSEILIRVEGGGYTFGSGTRLTVV.

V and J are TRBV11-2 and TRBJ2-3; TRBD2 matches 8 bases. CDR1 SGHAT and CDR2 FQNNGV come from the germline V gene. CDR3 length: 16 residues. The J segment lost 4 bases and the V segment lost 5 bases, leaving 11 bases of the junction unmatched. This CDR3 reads CASSPGTRVGSDTQYF. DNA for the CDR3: TGTGCCAGCAGCCCCGGGACTAGGGTAGGATCAGATACGCAGTATTTT.

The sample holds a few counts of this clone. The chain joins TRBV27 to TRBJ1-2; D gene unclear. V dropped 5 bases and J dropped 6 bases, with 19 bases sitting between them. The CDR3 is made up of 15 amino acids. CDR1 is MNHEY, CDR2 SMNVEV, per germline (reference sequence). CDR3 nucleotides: TGTGCCAGCAGTCCCCTCGACCTCCTCGGGAATGGCTACACCTTC. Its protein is CASSPLDLLGNGYTF.

The CDR3 DNA is TGTGCCAGCACCCGTTTAAAAGGACAGGGGGTGGGAACTGAAGCTTTCTTT. Its translation: CASTRLKGQGVGTEAFF. The J gene is TRBJ1-1, the V gene TRBV5-6; 10 bases align to TRBD1. This CDR3 spans 17 amino acids. With 6 bases clipped from V and 5 bases from J, the junction kept 16 bases outside the gene matches. Germline V gives CDR1 SGHDT, CDR2 YYEEEE. The whole variable domain, filled in from reference TRBV5-6 and TRBJ1-1, reads DAGVTQSPTHLIKTRGQQVTLRCSPKSGHDTVSWYQQALGQGPQFIFQYYEEEERQRGNFPDRFSGHQFPNYSSELNVNALLLGDSALYLCASTRLKGQGVGTEAFFGQGTRLTVV.

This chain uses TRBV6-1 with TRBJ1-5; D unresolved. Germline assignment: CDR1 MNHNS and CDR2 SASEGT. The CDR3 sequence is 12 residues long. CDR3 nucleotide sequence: TGTGTGGCGGGGTTCGGCAATCAGCCCCAGCATTTT. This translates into CVAGFGNQPQHF.

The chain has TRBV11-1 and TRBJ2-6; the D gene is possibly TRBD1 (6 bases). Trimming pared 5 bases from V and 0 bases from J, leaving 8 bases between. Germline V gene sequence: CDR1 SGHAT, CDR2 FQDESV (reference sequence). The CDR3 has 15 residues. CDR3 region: CASSRDISGANVLTF. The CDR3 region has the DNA TGTGCCAGCAGCCGGGACATCTCTGGGGCCAACGTCCTGACTTTC.

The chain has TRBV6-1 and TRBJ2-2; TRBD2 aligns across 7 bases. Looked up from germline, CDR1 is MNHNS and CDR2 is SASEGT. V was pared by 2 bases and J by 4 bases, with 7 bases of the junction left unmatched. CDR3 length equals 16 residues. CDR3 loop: CASSELGVAGTGELFF. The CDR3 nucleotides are TGTGCCAGCAGTGAACTTGGGGTAGCGGGCACCGGGGAGCTGTTTTTT.

CDR3 in amino acids: CASSILLGRANEQFF. The CDR3 DNA is TGTGCCAGTAGTATTTTACTAGGCAGGGCCAATGAGCAGTTCTTC. The V gene is TRBV19, the J gene TRBJ2-1, with D perhaps assigned TRBD1 or TRBD2 (5 bases each). This CDR3 contains 15 residues. Germline CDR1 is LNHDA and CDR2 is SQIVND (reference sequence). Trimming shortened V by 3 bases and J by 6 bases, and 15 bases separated the two germline ends.

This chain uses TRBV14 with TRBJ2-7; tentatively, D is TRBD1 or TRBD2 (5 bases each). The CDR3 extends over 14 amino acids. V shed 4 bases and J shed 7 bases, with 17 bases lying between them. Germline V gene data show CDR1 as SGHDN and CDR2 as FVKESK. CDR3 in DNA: TGTGCCAGCAGCCTAGAGGGGCTAGCAGATGAGCAGTACTTC. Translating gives CASSLEGLADEQYF.

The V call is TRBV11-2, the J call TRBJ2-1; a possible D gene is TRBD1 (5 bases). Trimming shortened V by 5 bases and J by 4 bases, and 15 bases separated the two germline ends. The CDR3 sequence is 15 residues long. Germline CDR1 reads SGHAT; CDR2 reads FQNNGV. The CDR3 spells CASSPGVDIYNEQFF. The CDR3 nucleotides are TGTGCCAGCAGCCCGGGTGTGGACATATACAATGAGCAGTTCTTC. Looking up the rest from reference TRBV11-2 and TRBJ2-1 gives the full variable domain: EAGVAQSPRYKIIEKRQSVAFWCNPISGHATLYWYQQILGQGPKLLIQFQNNGVVDDSQLPKDRFSAERLKGVDSTLKIQPAKLEDSAVYLCASSPGVDIYNEQFFGPGTRLTVL.

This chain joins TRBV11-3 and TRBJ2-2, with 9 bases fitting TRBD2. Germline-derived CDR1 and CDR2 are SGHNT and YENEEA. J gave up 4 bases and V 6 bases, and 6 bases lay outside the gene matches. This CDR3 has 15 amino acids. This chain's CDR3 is CASRQTSGVTGELFF. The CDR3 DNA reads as TGTGCCAGCAGACAGACTAGCGGTGTCACCGGGGAGCTGTTTTTT.

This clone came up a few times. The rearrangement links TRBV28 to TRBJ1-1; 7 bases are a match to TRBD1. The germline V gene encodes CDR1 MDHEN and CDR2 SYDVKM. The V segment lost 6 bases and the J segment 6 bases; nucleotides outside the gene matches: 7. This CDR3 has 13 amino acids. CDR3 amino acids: CASRLDRAAEAFF. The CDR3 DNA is TGTGCCAGCAGACTTGACAGGGCCGCTGAAGCTTTCTTT.

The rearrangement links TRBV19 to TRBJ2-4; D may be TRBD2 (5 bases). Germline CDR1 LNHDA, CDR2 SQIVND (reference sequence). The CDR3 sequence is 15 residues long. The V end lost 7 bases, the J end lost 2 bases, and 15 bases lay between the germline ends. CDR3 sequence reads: CASTSGRTSKNIQYF. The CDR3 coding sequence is TGTGCCAGTACGAGCGGTAGAACATCCAAAAACATTCAGTACTTC.

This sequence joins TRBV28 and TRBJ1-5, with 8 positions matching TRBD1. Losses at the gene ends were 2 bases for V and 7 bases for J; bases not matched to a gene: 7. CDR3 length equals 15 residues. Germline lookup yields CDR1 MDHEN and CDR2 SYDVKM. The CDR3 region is CASSLGTGFVQPQHF. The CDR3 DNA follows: TGTGCCAGCAGTTTAGGGACAGGTTTTGTCCAGCCCCAGCATTTT.

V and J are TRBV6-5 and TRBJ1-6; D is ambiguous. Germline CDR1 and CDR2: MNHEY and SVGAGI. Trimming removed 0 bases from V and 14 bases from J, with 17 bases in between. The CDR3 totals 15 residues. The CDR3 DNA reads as TGTGCCAGCAGTTACTCTCGGCAGGCCTTCGTATCCCTCCACTTT. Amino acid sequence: CASSYSRQAFVSLHF.

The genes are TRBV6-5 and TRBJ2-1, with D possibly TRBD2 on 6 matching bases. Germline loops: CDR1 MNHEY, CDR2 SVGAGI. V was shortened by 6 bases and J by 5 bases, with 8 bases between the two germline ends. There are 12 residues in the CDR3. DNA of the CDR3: TGTGCCAGCAGCTTAGCGGACAATGAGCAGTTCTTC. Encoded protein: CASSLADNEQFF.

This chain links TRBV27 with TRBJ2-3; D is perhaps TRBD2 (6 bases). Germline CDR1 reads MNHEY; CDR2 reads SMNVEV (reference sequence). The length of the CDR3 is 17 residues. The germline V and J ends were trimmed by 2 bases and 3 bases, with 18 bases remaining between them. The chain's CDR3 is CASSLREDSRVTDTQYF. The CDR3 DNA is TGTGCCAGCAGTTTAAGGGAGGACTCCAGAGTAACAGATACGCAGTATTTT.

The CDR3 DNA sequence: TGCAGCGCGGGGGACAGGGTTTTTTCCGAAGCTTTCTTT. Residues: CSAGDRVFSEAFF. J is TRBJ1-1 and V is TRBV29-1, with TRBD1 matching 9 bases. With 7 bases clipped from V and 8 bases from J, the junction kept 11 bases outside the gene matches. Germline V lookup: CDR1 SQVTM, CDR2 ANQGSEA. This CDR3 spans 13 amino acids.